Reported below is one TCR beta chain. Its antigen is not identified. This record belongs to a study of shared clonotypes between healthy human individuals. CDR3 length: 13 residues. Germline-derived CDR1 and CDR2 are SGDLS and YYNGEE. The germline V and J ends were trimmed by 0 bases and 7 bases, with 11 bases remaining between them. Terminally differentiated effector memory CD45RA+ cells were excluded by CCR7 positive selection of CD45RO-negative cells. Clones were sequenced by immunoSEQ multiplex PCR, and TCRdb holds only the in-frame ones, with some missing. The sample yields about 2 million clones, roughly 94% seen once. Points from the study as a whole: On the whole, naive subsets had larger estimated richness than memory subsets had. Sampling covered blood only; tissue repertoires likely differ.

This TCR was sampled from a man between 18 and 35 years old in good health. The sequencing input was naive CD8+ T cells sorted from blood. The rearrangement uses TRBV9 and TRBJ2-7; no firm D call. This chain's CDR3 is CASSVGTFAEQYF. CDR3 coding DNA: TGTGCCAGCAGCGTAGGGACCTTTGCGGAGCAGTACTTC.